A single sample is the source of the 23 T cell receptor beta chains below, sequenced in a study of T cell repertoires in cytomegalovirus infection. TCRdb reprocessed the reads with MiXCR, giving one entry per CDR3 protein. Counted here are hundreds of thousands of distinct CDR3 sequences, roughly a third occurring once; the ten biggest clones make up roughly 15%. Their antigens remain unidentified. The sample in question was cultured PBMCs, obtained from culture after CMV antigen stimulation. The source of these receptors is a human donor in good health (CMV status not recorded). Some clones in this sample may be carry-over from other donors' samples.

V gene TRBV4-1 combines with J gene TRBJ2-4; 7 nucleotides agree with TRBD1. The CDR3 extends over 19 amino acids. Trimming took 3 bases from V and 0 from J; bases not matched to a gene: 14. CDR1 and CDR2 (germline): MGHRA, YSYEKL. The CDR3, as DNA: TGCGCCAGCAGCCACCGGACAGGCGACCACATACTAGCCAAAAACATTCAGTACTTC. This translates into CASSHRTGDHILAKNIQYF.

This clonotype appeared a few times. The chain couples TRBV11-3 to TRBJ2-1, with D possibly being TRBD2 (6 bases). Germline V CDR1 and CDR2: SGHNT, YENEEA. This CDR3 contains 14 residues. V was clipped by 11 bases and J by 0 bases, with 14 bases between them. CDR3 sequence: CAPTRVSSYNEQFF. The CDR3 nucleotides are TGTGCCCCGACTAGAGTAAGCTCCTACAATGAGCAGTTCTTC.

This clonotype was recorded many times. The chain joins TRBV7-2 to TRBJ1-2; D may be TRBD1 (6 bases). Between the trimmed V and J ends, which lost 5 bases and 5 bases, there was a span of 15 bases. CDR1 and CDR2 from the germline V gene are SGHTA and FQGNSA. The CDR3 has 14 amino acids. The chain's CDR3 is CASSPQRGGYGYTF. The CDR3 region has the DNA TGTGCCAGCAGCCCCCAGAGGGGGGGATATGGCTACACCTTC.

This clonotype was counted once. An end of the junction differs from the germline gene, which may be a read error. The rearrangement joins TRBV19 to TRBJ2-1; tentatively, D is TRBD1 or TRBD2 (6 bases each). This CDR3 has 12 residues. Per germline, CDR1 LNHDA and CDR2 SQIVND (reference sequence). Here the CDR3 reads CASTRPPGGLLF. Written as DNA, the CDR3 is TGTGCCAGTACTCGTCCTCCCGGGGGCCTGCTCTTC.

CDR3 DNA: TGTGCCAGCAGTTACTATCAACAGCCCCGGAACACTGAAGCTTTCTTT. Its protein product is CASSYYQQPRNTEAFF. V is TRBV6-8 and J is TRBJ1-1; D is undetermined. Trimming left V 1 base short and J 1 base short, with 13 bases between. The CDR3 extends over 16 amino acids. Germline V gene data show CDR1 as MNHGY and CDR2 as SAAAGT.

On this clonotype: One end of the junction varies from germline; a read error may be responsible. The V call is TRBV4-1, the J call TRBJ2-2; D is unresolved. This CDR3 is built from 14 residues. Germline lookup yields CDR1 MGHRA and CDR2 YSYEKL. The CDR3 sequence: CASSQPWGPGELFF. In DNA form, the CDR3 reads TGTGCCAGCAGCCAGCCGTGGGGTCCCGGGGAGCTGTTTTTT.

The chain employs TRBV7-2 and TRBJ2-5; TRBD1 might be the D (6 bases). Deletions cut 5 bases from V and 5 bases from J, with 15 bases between. There are 14 residues in the CDR3. Germline CDR1 and CDR2: SGHTA and FQGNSA. The CDR3 sequence is CASSPSRGGETQYF. The CDR3 DNA follows: TGTGCCAGCAGCCCGTCCAGGGGTGGGGAGACCCAGTACTTC.

The chain carries TRBV7-9 and TRBJ1-2; D unclear. This CDR3 has 14 amino acids. Trimming removed 3 bases at V and 0 bases at J, with 8 bases between. CDR1 SEHNR and CDR2 FQNEAQ come from the germline V gene (reference sequence). The CDR3 sequence: CASSFGESNYGYTF. The CDR3 DNA sequence: TGTGCCAGCAGCTTCGGGGAATCTAACTATGGCTACACCTTC.

This chain joins TRBV7-2 and TRBJ2-1, with TRBD2 matching over 7 bases. The V gene's germline CDR1 is SGHTA and CDR2 FQGNSA. Losses at the gene ends were 7 bases for V and 9 bases for J; bases not matched to a gene: 18. The CDR3 sequence is 16 residues long. The CDR3 DNA follows: TGTGCCAGCACCCGAAACGGTGGGAGGGAAGGAGGTGAGCAGTTCTTC. Encoded protein: CASTRNGGREGGEQFF.

Comment on this clonotype: A junction end diverges from the germline sequence, so it may reflect a read error. The DNA of the CDR3 is TGCAGCGTTCATGGGGTAACCCGGGACAGTTCTTGGAACTATGGCTACAACTTC. Protein sequence: CSVHGVTRDSSWNYGYNF. The J gene is TRBJ1-2, the V gene TRBV29-1; 7 bases map to TRBD1. CDR1 and CDR2 from the germline V gene are SQVTM and ANQGSEA. The CDR3 covers 18 residues.

This clonotype was counted a few times. The chain has TRBV12-3 or TRBV12-4 and TRBJ2-3; 9 positions agree with TRBD2. Trimming at V came to 1 base and at J to 1 base, leaving 9 bases not matched to a gene. The CDR3 runs to 18 residues. The CDR3 loop is CASSLEGWGGRGTDTQYF. The CDR3 DNA sequence: TGTGCCAGCAGTTTAGAGGGTTGGGGCGGGAGGGGCACAGATACGCAGTATTTT.

This clonotype was counted a few times. The chain joins TRBV6-2 or TRBV6-3 to TRBJ2-5; D remains unclear. The CDR3 totals 15 residues. Germline CDR1 and CDR2: MNHEY and SVGEGT. Trimming cost V 6 bases and J 1 base, with 15 bases left between them. The CDR3 bases are TGTGCCAGCAGCTCCGTACATAGGCGCCAAGAGACCCAGTACTTC. Protein: CASSSVHRRQETQYF.

The rearrangement joins TRBV6-6 to TRBJ2-7; TRBD2 matches at 9 bases. Germline CDR1 and CDR2: MNHNY and SVGAGI (reference sequence). This CDR3 has 14 amino acids. V lost 6 bases, J lost 7 bases, and 10 bases stayed unmatched. CDR3 amino acids: CASSPAGGWEEQYV. The CDR3, as DNA: TGTGCCAGCAGCCCAGCGGGAGGCTGGGAAGAGCAGTACGTC.

This clonotype has a count of ten or more. The chain combines TRBV7-2 with TRBJ1-4; TRBD1 matches at 10 bases. The germline V gene encodes CDR1 SGHTA and CDR2 FQGNSA. Trimming cost V 5 bases and J 7 bases; bases outside gene matches: 1. The CDR3 spans 13 residues. The CDR3 protein is CASSRDRGEKLFF. The CDR3 coding sequence is TGTGCCAGCAGCCGGGACAGGGGTGAAAAACTGTTTTTT.

This chain joins TRBV6-2 or TRBV6-3 and TRBJ2-2; 8 nucleotides line up with TRBD2. The length of the CDR3 is 16 residues. In germline, CDR1 is MNHEY, CDR2 SVGEGT. V was clipped by 6 bases and J by 4 bases; unmatched bases: 10. The CDR3 here is CASRPSGTRVTGELFF. CDR3 DNA: TGTGCCAGCAGACCCTCCGGGACTAGGGTCACCGGGGAGCTGTTTTTT.

This clonotype has a count of ten or more. The chain employs TRBV3-1 and TRBJ2-2; TRBD2 agrees at 7 bases. The CDR3 covers 16 residues. With V trimmed by 0 bases and J by 3 bases, 4 bases remained unmatched. The germline V gene encodes CDR1 LGHDT and CDR2 YNNKEL (reference sequence). The CDR3 spells CASSQDAAGYTGELFF. The CDR3, as DNA: TGTGCCAGCAGCCAAGATGCAGCGGGATACACCGGGGAGCTGTTTTTT. Full variable domain (missing parts from reference TRBV3-1 and TRBJ2-2): DTAVSQTPKYLVTQMGNDKSIKCEQNLGHDTMYWYKQDSKKFLKIMFSYNNKELIINETVPNRFSPKSPDKAHLNLHINSLELGDSAVYFCASSQDAAGYTGELFFGEGSRLTVL.

The chain uses TRBV7-2 and TRBJ1-5, with D unresolved. Germline V gene data show CDR1 as SGHTA and CDR2 as FQGNSA. V was shortened by 1 base and J by 6 bases, with 13 bases between the two germline ends. The CDR3 is 15 amino acids. The CDR3 here is CASSLVDSGGQPQHF. As DNA, the CDR3 is TGTGCCAGCAGCTTAGTAGATTCAGGAGGTCAGCCCCAGCATTTT. Looking up the rest from reference TRBV7-2 and TRBJ1-5 gives the full variable domain: GAGVSQSPSNKVTEKGKDVELRCDPISGHTALYWYRQSLGQGLEFLIYFQGNSAPDKSGLPSDRFSAERTGGSVSTLTIQRTQQEDSAVYLCASSLVDSGGQPQHFGDGTRLSIL.

Details on this clonotype: One end of the junction varies from germline; a read error may be responsible. This chain links TRBV6-5 with TRBJ2-3, with D perhaps matching TRBD1 or TRBD2 (5 bases each). Germline lookup yields CDR1 MNHEY and CDR2 SVGAGI. The CDR3 runs 16 residues. CDR3 sequence (DNA): TGTGCCGGCAGTTACGGGACCGGTGCTAGCACAGATACGCAGTATTTT. Translating it yields CAGSYGTGASTDTQYF.

The chain carries TRBV11-2 and TRBJ1-2; D gene unclear. V was shortened by 6 bases and J by 8 bases, with 13 bases between the two germline ends. CDR1 and CDR2 from the germline V gene are SGHAT and FQNNGV. This CDR3 contains 12 residues. CDR3 DNA sequence: TGTGCCAGCAGTCAAATACCGGGCGGCTACACCTTC. It yields the protein CASSQIPGGYTF.

This clonotype was seen many times. The V gene is TRBV7-2, the J gene TRBJ2-5; D gene ambiguous. This CDR3 contains 13 residues. The V gene's germline CDR1 is SGHTA and CDR2 FQGNSA. V gave up 3 bases and J gave up 1 base, with 6 bases separating them. The CDR3 here is CASSFLPQETQYF. CDR3 nucleotides: TGTGCCAGCAGCTTCCTGCCCCAAGAGACCCAGTACTTC. Filled out from reference TRBV7-2 and TRBJ2-5, the complete variable domain reads GAGVSQSPSNKVTEKGKDVELRCDPISGHTALYWYRQSLGQGLEFLIYFQGNSAPDKSGLPSDRFSAERTGGSVSTLTIQRTQQEDSAVYLCASSFLPQETQYFGPGTRLLVL.

This clonotype was counted only a few times. The genes are TRBV2 and TRBJ2-3; 8 bases map to TRBD2. Germline CDR1 reads SNHLY; CDR2 reads FYNNEI. J lost 0 bases, V lost 6 bases, and 8 bases had no gene match. The CDR3 runs to 16 residues. Written as DNA, the CDR3 is TGTGCCAGCAGACGATTTAGCGGGGCTAGCACAGATACGCAGTATTTT. Amino acids: CASRRFSGASTDTQYF. The whole variable domain, remainder taken from reference TRBV2 and TRBJ2-3, is EPEVTQTPSHQVTQMGQEVILRCVPISNHLYFYWYRQILGQKVEFLVSFYNNEISEKSEIFDDQFSVERPDGSNFTLKIRSTKLEDSAMYFCASRRFSGASTDTQYFGPGTRLTVL.

This clonotype was observed a few times. This chain uses TRBV7-9 with TRBJ2-1, with TRBD2 identical over 9 bases. After removal of 5 bases from V and 7 bases from J, the junction contained 9 bases not matched to a gene. The CDR3 covers 15 residues. CDR1 SEHNR and CDR2 FQNEAQ come from the germline V gene (reference sequence). In DNA, the CDR3 is TGTGCCAGCAGCCAAGGGATAGCGGGAGCGAATGAGCAGTTCTTC. Translating gives CASSQGIAGANEQFF.

V usage is TRBV11-3 and J usage is TRBJ2-1; D is undetermined. V lost 1 base and J 1 base, leaving 5 bases between the germline ends. The CDR3 covers 14 residues. CDR1 is SGHNT, CDR2 YENEEA, per germline. CDR3 bases: TGTGCCAGCAGCTTAGGTTGGTCCTACAATGAGCAGTTCTTC. Translation: CASSLGWSYNEQFF.